This TCR beta chain was found in a study of CD8 T cells in Susac syndrome. In blood CD8+ and CD4+ T cells, TCR beta underwent sequencing. Under recently defined diagnostic criteria, the patients with Susac syndrome qualified as having definite or probable disease. Negative isolation was used for CD8+ and CD4+ T cells and FACS enrichment for TEMRA cells. CDR1 is SGHDN and CDR2 is FVKESK in the germline V gene. The CDR3 is 14 residues long. Deletions cut 0 bases from V and 2 bases from J, with 8 bases between. Random hexamers primed reverse transcription of about 0.45 to 1 ug RNA. Amplification of TCR beta CDR3 used immunoSEQ multiplex PCR across 54 Vbeta and 13 Jbeta. TCRdb ran MiXCR on the immunoSEQ multiplex PCR reads and lists one entry per CDR3 protein. Of about 190,000 distinct CDR3 sequences listed, about 95% are singletons.

This chain uses TRBV14 with TRBJ2-7, with D uncertain. The material sequenced was CD8+ T cells from PBMCs. The clonotype originates from a human donor with Susac syndrome. CDR3 sequence: CASSQEGDTYEQYF. The CDR3 DNA reads as TGTGCCAGCAGCCAAGAAGGTGATACCTACGAGCAGTACTTC.